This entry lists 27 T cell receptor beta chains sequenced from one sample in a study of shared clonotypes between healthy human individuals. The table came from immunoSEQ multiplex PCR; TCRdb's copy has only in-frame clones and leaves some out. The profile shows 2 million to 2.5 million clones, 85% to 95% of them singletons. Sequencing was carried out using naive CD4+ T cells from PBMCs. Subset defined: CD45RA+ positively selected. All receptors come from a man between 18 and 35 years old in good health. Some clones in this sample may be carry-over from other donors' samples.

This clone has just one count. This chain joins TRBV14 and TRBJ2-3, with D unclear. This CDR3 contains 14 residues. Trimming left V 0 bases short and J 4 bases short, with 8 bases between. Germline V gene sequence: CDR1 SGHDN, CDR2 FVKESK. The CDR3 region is CASSQDLVADTQYF. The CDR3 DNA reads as TGTGCCAGCAGCCAAGATCTAGTCGCAGATACGCAGTATTTT.

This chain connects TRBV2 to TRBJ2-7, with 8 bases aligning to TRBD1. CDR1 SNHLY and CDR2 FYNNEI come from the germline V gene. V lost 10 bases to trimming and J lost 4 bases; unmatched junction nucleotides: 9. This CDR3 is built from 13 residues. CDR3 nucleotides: TGTGCCACCGCCGCGCAGGGGGCGTACGAGCAGTACTTC. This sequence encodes CATAAQGAYEQYF.

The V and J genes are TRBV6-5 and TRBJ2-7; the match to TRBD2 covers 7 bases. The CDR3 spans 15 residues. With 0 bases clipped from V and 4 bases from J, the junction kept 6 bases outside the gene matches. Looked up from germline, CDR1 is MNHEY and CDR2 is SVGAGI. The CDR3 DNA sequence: TGTGCCAGCAGTTACTCGTTTCGGGAGGAATACGAGCAGTACTTC. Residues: CASSYSFREEYEQYF.

CDR3 nucleotide sequence: TGTGCCAGTAGTATCCCTGATTGGGGCGAGCAGTACTTC. Translated, it gives CASSIPDWGEQYF. The chain is built from TRBV19 and TRBJ2-7; no clear D. Germline loops: CDR1 LNHDA, CDR2 SQIVND (reference sequence). With 3 bases removed from V and 6 bases from J, the gap between germline ends came to 12 bases. CDR3 length equals 13 residues. Complete variable domain (other parts from reference TRBV19 and TRBJ2-7): DGGITQSPKYLFRKEGQNVTLSCEQNLNHDAMYWYRQDPGQGLRLIYYSQIVNDFQKGDIAEGYSVSREKKESFPLTVTSAQKNPTAFYLCASSIPDWGEQYFGPGTRLTVT.

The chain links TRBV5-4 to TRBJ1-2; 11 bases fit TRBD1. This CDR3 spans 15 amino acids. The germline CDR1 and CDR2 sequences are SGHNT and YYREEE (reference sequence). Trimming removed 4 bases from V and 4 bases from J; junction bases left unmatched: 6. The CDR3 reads CASSLPGTGGYGYTF. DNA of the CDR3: TGTGCCAGCAGCCTTCCCGGGACAGGGGGCTATGGCTACACCTTC.

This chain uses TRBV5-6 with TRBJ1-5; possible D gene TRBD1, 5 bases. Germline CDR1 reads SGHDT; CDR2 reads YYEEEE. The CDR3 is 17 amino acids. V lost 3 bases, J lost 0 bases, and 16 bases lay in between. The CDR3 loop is CASSWGGAGLSNQPQHF. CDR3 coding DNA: TGTGCCAGCAGCTGGGGCGGTGCGGGTCTTAGCAATCAGCCCCAGCATTTT.

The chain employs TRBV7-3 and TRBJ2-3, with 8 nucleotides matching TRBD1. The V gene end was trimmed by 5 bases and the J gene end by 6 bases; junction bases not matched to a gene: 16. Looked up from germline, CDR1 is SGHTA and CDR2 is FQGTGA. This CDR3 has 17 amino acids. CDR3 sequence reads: CASSPGGSRRVMDTQYF. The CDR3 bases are TGTGCCAGCAGCCCAGGGGGCAGCAGGAGGGTTATGGATACGCAGTATTTT.

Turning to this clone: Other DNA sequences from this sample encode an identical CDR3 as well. The CDR3 reads CASSRGTAQETQYF. CDR3 nucleotides: TGTGCCAGCAGTCGAGGGACAGCTCAAGAGACCCAGTACTTC. The rearrangement links TRBV6-5 to TRBJ2-5; TRBD1 aligns across 7 bases. The CDR3 runs to 14 residues. V lost 5 bases, J lost 2 bases, and 5 bases stayed unmatched. From germline, CDR1 is MNHEY and CDR2 SVGAGI.

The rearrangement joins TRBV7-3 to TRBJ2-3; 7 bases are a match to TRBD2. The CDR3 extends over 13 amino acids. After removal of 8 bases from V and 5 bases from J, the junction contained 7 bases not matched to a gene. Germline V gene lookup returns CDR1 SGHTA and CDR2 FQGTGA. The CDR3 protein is CASGVAGVDTQYF. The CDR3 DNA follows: TGTGCCAGCGGAGTAGCGGGTGTAGATACGCAGTATTTT.

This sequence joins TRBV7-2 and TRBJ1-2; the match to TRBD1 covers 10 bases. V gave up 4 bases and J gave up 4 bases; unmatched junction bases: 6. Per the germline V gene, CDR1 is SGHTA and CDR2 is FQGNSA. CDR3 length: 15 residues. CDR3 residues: CASSSGTGAAYGYTF. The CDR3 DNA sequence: TGTGCCAGCAGCTCGGGGACAGGGGCCGCCTATGGCTACACCTTC.

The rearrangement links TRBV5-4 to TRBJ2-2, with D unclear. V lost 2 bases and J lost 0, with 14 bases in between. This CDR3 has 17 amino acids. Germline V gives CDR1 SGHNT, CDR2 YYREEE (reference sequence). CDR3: CASSLGVALTNTGELFF. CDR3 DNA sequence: TGTGCCAGCAGCTTAGGTGTAGCCCTAACGAACACCGGGGAGCTGTTTTTT.

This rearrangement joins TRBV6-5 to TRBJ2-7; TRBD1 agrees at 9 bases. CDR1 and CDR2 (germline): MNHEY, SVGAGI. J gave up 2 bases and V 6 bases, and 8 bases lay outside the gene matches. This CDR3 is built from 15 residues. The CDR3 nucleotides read TGTGCCAGCAGGGGGGGGACAGGGAACACCTACGAGCAGTACTTC. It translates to CASRGGTGNTYEQYF.

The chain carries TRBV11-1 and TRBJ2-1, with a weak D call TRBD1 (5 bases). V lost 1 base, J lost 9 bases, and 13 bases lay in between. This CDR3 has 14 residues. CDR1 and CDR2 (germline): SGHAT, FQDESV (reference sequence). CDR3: CASSLETGAPEQFF. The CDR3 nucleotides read TGTGCCAGCAGCTTAGAAACTGGGGCCCCTGAGCAGTTCTTC.

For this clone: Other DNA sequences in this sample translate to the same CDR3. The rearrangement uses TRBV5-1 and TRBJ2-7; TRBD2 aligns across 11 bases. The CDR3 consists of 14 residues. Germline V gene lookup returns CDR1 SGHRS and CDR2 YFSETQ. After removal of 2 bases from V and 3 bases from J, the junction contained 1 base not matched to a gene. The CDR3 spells CASSLGTSGYEQYF. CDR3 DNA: TGCGCCAGCAGCTTAGGGACTAGCGGCTACGAGCAGTACTTC.

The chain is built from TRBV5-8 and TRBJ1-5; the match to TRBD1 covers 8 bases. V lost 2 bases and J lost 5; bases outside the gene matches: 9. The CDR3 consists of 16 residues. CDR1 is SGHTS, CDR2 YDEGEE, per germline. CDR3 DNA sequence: TGTGCCAGCAGCTTCCACGGACAGGGCGGCCATCAGCCCCAGCATTTT. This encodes CASSFHGQGGHQPQHF.

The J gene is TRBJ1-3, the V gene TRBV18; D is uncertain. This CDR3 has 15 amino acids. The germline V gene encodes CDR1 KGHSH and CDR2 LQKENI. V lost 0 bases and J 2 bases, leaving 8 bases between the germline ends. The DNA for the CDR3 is TGTGCCAGCTCACCACCAGGGTTGGCTGGAAACACCATATATTTT. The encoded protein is CASSPPGLAGNTIYF.

This CDR3 reads CASSIPRRGYNEQFF. DNA of the CDR3: TGTGCCAGTAGTATACCGCGGAGGGGGTACAATGAGCAGTTCTTC. The chain has TRBV19 and TRBJ2-1; D may be TRBD1 or TRBD2 (6 bases each). This CDR3 is built from 15 residues. Trimming took off 2 bases at V and 4 bases at J, with 12 bases between the two ends. The germline V gene encodes CDR1 LNHDA and CDR2 SQIVND (reference sequence).

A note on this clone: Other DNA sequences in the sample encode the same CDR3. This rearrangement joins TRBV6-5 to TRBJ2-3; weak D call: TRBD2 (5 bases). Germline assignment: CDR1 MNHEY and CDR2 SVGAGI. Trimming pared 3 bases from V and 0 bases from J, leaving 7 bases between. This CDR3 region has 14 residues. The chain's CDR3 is CASSYRTSTDTQYF. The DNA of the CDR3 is TGTGCCAGCAGTTATAGGACTAGCACAGATACGCAGTATTTT.

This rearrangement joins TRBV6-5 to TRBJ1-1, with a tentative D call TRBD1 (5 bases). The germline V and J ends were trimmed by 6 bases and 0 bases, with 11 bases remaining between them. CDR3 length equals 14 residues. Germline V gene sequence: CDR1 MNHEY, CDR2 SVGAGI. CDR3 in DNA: TGTGCCAGCAGCAGGGCCCCCATGAACACTGAAGCTTTCTTT. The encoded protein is CASSRAPMNTEAFF.

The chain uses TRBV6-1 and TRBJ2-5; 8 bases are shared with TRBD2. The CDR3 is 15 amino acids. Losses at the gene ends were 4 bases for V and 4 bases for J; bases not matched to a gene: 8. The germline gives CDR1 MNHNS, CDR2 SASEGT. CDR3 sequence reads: CASSVLGTRRETQYF. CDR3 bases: TGTGCCAGCAGTGTGCTCGGGACTAGGAGAGAGACCCAGTACTTC.

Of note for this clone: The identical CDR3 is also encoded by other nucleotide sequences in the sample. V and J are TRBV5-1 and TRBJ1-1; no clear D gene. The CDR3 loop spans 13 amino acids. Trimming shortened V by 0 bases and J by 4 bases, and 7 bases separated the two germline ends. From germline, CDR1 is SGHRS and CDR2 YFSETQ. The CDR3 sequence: CASSLDGGTEAFF. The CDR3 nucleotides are TGCGCCAGCAGCTTGGATGGCGGCACTGAAGCTTTCTTT.

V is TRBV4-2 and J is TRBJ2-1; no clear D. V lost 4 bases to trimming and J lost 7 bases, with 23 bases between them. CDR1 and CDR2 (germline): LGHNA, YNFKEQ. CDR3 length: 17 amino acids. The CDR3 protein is CASSPLTGGPSANEQFF. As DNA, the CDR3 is TGTGCCAGCAGCCCCCTCACTGGCGGACCTTCTGCGAATGAGCAGTTCTTC.

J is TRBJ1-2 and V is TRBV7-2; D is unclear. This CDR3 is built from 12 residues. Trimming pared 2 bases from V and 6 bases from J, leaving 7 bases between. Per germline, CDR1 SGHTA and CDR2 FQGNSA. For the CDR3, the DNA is TGTGCCAGCAGCTTAATCGGGCATGGCTACACCTTC. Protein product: CASSLIGHGYTF.

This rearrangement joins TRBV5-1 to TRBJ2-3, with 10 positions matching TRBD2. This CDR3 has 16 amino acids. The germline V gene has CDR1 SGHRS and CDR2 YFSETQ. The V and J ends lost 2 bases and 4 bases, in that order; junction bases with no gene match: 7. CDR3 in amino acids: CASSFTAGGPADTQYF. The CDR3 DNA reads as TGCGCCAGCAGCTTCACAGCGGGAGGGCCGGCAGATACGCAGTATTTT.

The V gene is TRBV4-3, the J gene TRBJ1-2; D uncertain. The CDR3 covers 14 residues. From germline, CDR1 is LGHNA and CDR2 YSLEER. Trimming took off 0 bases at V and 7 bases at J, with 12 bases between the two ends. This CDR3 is CASSQESGYSGYTF. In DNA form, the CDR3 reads TGCGCCAGCAGCCAAGAAAGCGGCTATTCTGGCTACACCTTC.

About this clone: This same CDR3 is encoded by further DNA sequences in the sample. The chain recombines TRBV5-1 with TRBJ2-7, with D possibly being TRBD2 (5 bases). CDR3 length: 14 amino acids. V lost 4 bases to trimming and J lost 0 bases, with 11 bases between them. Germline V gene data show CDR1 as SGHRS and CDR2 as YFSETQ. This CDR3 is CASSRTGSSYEQYF. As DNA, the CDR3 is TGCGCCAGCAGCCGGACGGGAAGCTCCTACGAGCAGTACTTC.

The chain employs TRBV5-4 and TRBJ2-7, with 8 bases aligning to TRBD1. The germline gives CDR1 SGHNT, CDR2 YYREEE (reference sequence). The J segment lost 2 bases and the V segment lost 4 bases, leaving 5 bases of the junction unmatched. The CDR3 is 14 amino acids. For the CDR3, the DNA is TGTGCCAGCAGCGCTGGACAGGGAGCCTACGAGCAGTACTTC. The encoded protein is CASSAGQGAYEQYF.